The rows below give T cell receptor beta chains drawn from one sample of a study of CD8 T cells in ankylosing spondylitis. Each CDR3 protein is one row after TCRdb ran MiXCR on the 5' RACE reads. Of approximately 130,000 distinct CDR3 sequences in the sample, approximately 10% were seen once. Specimen: blood, either unsorted or a sorted T cell fraction (not recorded which). The receptors here all came from a female donor with ankylosing spondylitis or in good health (not recorded which). The CDR3 runs from the conserved cysteine through the conserved F or W. Some rows mark clone size as missing; the rest say once, few, many or name a class of expanded clone.

cdr3_aa | v_call | clone_size
CASSEVGLAVIF | TRBV2 | many
CASSRAAIGGRTGELFF | TRBV19 | many
CASSLGGRDEAFF | TRBV12-3/TRBV12-4 | many
CASSSERYDRDRGLEETQYF | TRBV28 | many
CSIRRRLGNEQFF | TRBV20-1 | many
CATSRSRNSPLHF | TRBV24-1 | .
CSARGPKGEKLFF | TRBV20-1 | many
CASSALVTNGELFF | TRBV5-1 | many
CASSLGAGVGTGELFF | TRBV5-1 | many
CASSIEGGGRYGYTF | TRBV19 | many
CSASRPREGTEAFF | TRBV20-1 | many
CASSLGVRYEQYF | TRBV7-2 | many
CASSLKEIAGELGPYEQYF | TRBV5-1 | many
CASTSPPLSTDTQYF | TRBV7-2 | many
CASRDPAGYEQFF | TRBV3-1 | many
CASSRGGATDEAFF | TRBV7-6 | many
CASSFWGDHSNQPQHF | TRBV28 | many